These 15 T cell receptor beta chains were all obtained from the same sample, sequenced in a study of blood T cell repertoires in COVID-19. Profiling relied on immunoSEQ multiplex PCR, and the TCRdb table lists in-frame clones only, not all of them. There are fewer than 350,000 clones in the sample; roughly nine tenths occur only once, and approximately 4.1% lies in the top ten. Sequenced input: peripheral blood. The origin of the receptors is a woman aged 55-69 years with COVID-19, enrolled during active disease.

V and J are TRBV9 and TRBJ2-7, with D possibly being TRBD1 (5 bases). The V end lost 4 bases, the J end lost 0 bases, and 17 bases lay between the germline ends. Germline V gene sequence: CDR1 SGDLS, CDR2 YYNGEE. The CDR3 spans 16 residues. In nucleotides, the CDR3 is TGTGCCAGCAGCCCTAAGTCCGAGACAGTCTCCTACGAGCAGTACTTC. It encodes CASSPKSETVSYEQYF.

The chain joins TRBV6-1 to TRBJ2-1; the D gene is possibly TRBD2 (5 bases). Trimming left V 3 bases short and J 7 bases short, with 13 bases between. The CDR3 spans 14 residues. Germline V gene lookup returns CDR1 MNHNS and CDR2 SASEGT. DNA of the CDR3: TGTGCCAGCAGTGACCGTCGGGGTTTTAATGAGCAGTTCTTC. Translation: CASSDRRGFNEQFF.

This rearrangement joins TRBV14 to TRBJ1-4; D unresolved. V lost 1 base, J lost 2 bases, and 11 bases lay in between. CDR3 length: 16 residues. Germline V gene sequence: CDR1 SGHDN, CDR2 FVKESK. DNA of the CDR3: TGTGCCAGCAGCCAAGGCTTGCAGAAGACTAATGAAAAACTGTTTTTT. This translates into CASSQGLQKTNEKLFF.

The chain carries TRBV6-5 and TRBJ1-1, with 9 bases lining up with TRBD1. Germline V gene data show CDR1 as MNHEY and CDR2 as SVGAGI. V shed 7 bases, J shed 0 bases, and the junction held 6 bases outside the gene matches. The CDR3 extends over 15 amino acids. Here the CDR3 DNA reads TGTGCCAGCAAAGGACAGGGGTGGTTGAACACTGAAGCTTTCTTT. It yields the protein CASKGQGWLNTEAFF.

The rearrangement uses TRBV27 and TRBJ2-3, with 9 bases fitting TRBD2. J was trimmed by 2 bases and V by 6 bases; bases with no gene match: 9. The CDR3 runs 16 residues. Germline assignment: CDR1 MNHEY and CDR2 SMNVEV (reference sequence). In DNA, the CDR3 is TGTGCCAGCAGAATCTATAGCGGGGGTATCACAGATACGCAGTATTTT. Amino acids: CASRIYSGGITDTQYF.

The chain couples TRBV6-1 to TRBJ1-2, with TRBD1 matching over 7 bases. CDR3 size: 16 residues. The J segment lost 4 bases and the V segment lost 2 bases, leaving 10 bases of the junction unmatched. Germline values: CDR1 MNHNS, CDR2 SASEGT. The DNA for the CDR3 is TGTGCCAGCAGTGAAAGGAGGGCAGGGGGATTCTATGGCTACACCTTC. Translated, it gives CASSERRAGGFYGYTF.

This clone has a single count. DNA of the CDR3: TGTGCCAGCAGCTTAGAGGGCAGGAACACTGAAGCTTTCTTT. This gives the protein CASSLEGRNTEAFF. The chain carries TRBV11-3 and TRBJ1-1; D unresolved. Germline values: CDR1 SGHNT, CDR2 YENEEA. With 0 bases removed from V and 1 base from J, the gap between germline ends came to 6 bases. The CDR3 totals 14 residues.

The chain is built from TRBV3-1 (or the pseudogene TRBV3-2) and TRBJ1-2; no reliable D call. This CDR3 region has 12 residues. Germline loops: CDR1 LGHDT, CDR2 YNNKEL (reference sequence). V lost 4 bases and J 7 bases, leaving 10 bases between the germline ends. The CDR3 nucleotides are TGTGCCAGCAGCCTTCTTACGGGTGGCTACACCTTC. Translating it yields CASSLLTGGYTF.

This chain uses TRBV18 with TRBJ2-2; TRBD1 is a possible D gene (6 bases). V was clipped by 2 bases and J by 4 bases, with 17 bases between them. The CDR3 has 17 residues. Germline V lookup: CDR1 KGHSH, CDR2 LQKENI. The CDR3 region has the DNA TGTGCCAGCTCACCAAACTCCGGGACATATATCACCGGGGAGCTGTTTTTT. Translating gives CASSPNSGTYITGELFF.

The chain links TRBV19 to TRBJ2-5; D is possibly TRBD2 (5 bases). Per germline, CDR1 LNHDA and CDR2 SQIVND (reference sequence). The CDR3 is made up of 13 amino acids. V lost 2 bases to trimming and J lost 5 bases, with 9 bases between them. CDR3 protein: CASSIKGGETQYF. The CDR3 DNA reads as TGTGCCAGTAGTATAAAGGGCGGGGAGACCCAGTACTTC.

This chain uses TRBV28 with TRBJ1-3, with D maybe TRBD1 (6 bases). Per the germline V gene, CDR1 is MDHEN and CDR2 is SYDVKM. Trimming took off 6 bases at V and 4 bases at J, with 13 bases between the two ends. The CDR3 spans 14 residues. The CDR3 reads CASRPTGPGNTIYF. For the CDR3, the DNA is TGTGCCAGCAGACCTACAGGGCCGGGAAACACCATATATTTT. Using reference TRBV28 and TRBJ1-3 for the parts outside the CDR3, the full variable domain is DVKVTQSSRYLVKRTGEKVFLECVQDMDHENMFWYRQDPGLGLRLIYFSYDVKMKEKGDIPEGYSVSREKKERFSLILESASTNQTSMYLCASRPTGPGNTIYFGEGSWLTVV.

The chain is built from TRBV30 and TRBJ2-7, with no clear D. V dropped 0 bases and J dropped 3 bases, with 9 bases sitting between them. Germline values: CDR1 GTSNPN, CDR2 SVGIG (reference sequence). The CDR3 runs to 13 residues. In DNA form, the CDR3 reads TGTGCCTGGAGTGTAGGTCCGGGCTACGAGCAGTACTTC. This encodes CAWSVGPGYEQYF.

The chain has TRBV28 and TRBJ1-2; 10 nucleotides agree with TRBD1. In germline, CDR1 is MDHEN, CDR2 SYDVKM. V was clipped by 6 bases and J by 4 bases; unmatched bases: 5. CDR3 length: 14 amino acids. The DNA of the CDR3 is TGTGCCAGCAGGGGGACAGGGGCGACCTATGGCTACACCTTC. This translates into CASRGTGATYGYTF.

This CDR3 reads CASRAQGGVNQPQHF. In nucleotides, the CDR3 is TGTGCCAGTCGAGCTCAGGGAGGGGTCAATCAGCCCCAGCATTTT. The V and J genes are TRBV19 and TRBJ1-5; possibly TRBD1 for D (5 bases). The CDR3 is 15 residues long. In germline, CDR1 is LNHDA, CDR2 SQIVND (reference sequence). Trimming took off 8 bases at V and 3 bases at J, with 17 bases between the two ends.

This sequence joins TRBV27 and TRBJ2-7; tentative D call: TRBD2 (6 bases). Germline assignment: CDR1 MNHEY and CDR2 SMNVEV (reference sequence). The CDR3 covers 13 residues. V lost 2 bases and J 2 bases, leaving 7 bases between the germline ends. The CDR3: CASSLGRTYEQYF. For the CDR3, the DNA is TGTGCCAGCAGTTTAGGGAGGACCTACGAGCAGTACTTC.